The 22 T cell receptor beta chains listed next were all sequenced from one sample in a study of CD8 T cells in ankylosing spondylitis. TCRdb re-analysed the 5' RACE reads in MiXCR, keeping a single row per CDR3 protein. This sample has about 250,000 distinct CDR3 sequences, with 20% to 30% found just once. Material for sequencing was blood, either unsorted or a sorted T cell fraction (not recorded which). The source is a male donor with ankylosing spondylitis or in good health (not recorded which).

The chain recombines TRBV20-1 with TRBJ2-7; D gene ambiguous. V was pared by 0 bases and J by 3 bases, with 12 bases between. The germline V gene encodes CDR1 DFQATT and CDR2 SNEGSKA (reference sequence). The CDR3 sequence is 14 residues long. The CDR3 nucleotides are TGCAGTGCTAGAGATAACCGGGCCCGCTACGAGCAGTACTTC. Protein product: CSARDNRARYEQYF.

In its sample, this clonotype was seen a few times. The V call is TRBV20-1, the J call TRBJ2-7; D may be TRBD1 (6 bases). The CDR3 covers 13 residues. Germline CDR1 DFQATT, CDR2 SNEGSKA (reference sequence). Trimming took off 2 bases at V and 6 bases at J, with 14 bases between the two ends. The DNA for the CDR3 is TGCAGTGCTAGAAACAGGGTGGTTCGCGAGCAGTACTTC. Protein: CSARNRVVREQYF.

This clonotype occurred a few times. This sequence joins TRBV5-5 and TRBJ2-1, with D perhaps matching TRBD1 (5 bases). This CDR3 spans 15 amino acids. Trimming removed 4 bases from V and 0 bases from J, with 11 bases in between. Germline CDR1 reads SGHKS; CDR2 reads YYEKEE (reference sequence). The CDR3 DNA reads TGTGCCAGCAGCCCGGACACGAGCTCCTACAATGAGCAGTTCTTC. It is translated as CASSPDTSSYNEQFF.

This chain uses TRBV15 with TRBJ2-3, with no clear D. CDR1 and CDR2 (germline): LNHNV, YYDKDF (reference sequence). V was cut by 0 bases and J by 8 bases, with 3 bases left in between. The CDR3 totals 11 residues. The CDR3 DNA reads as TGTGCCACCAGCAGAGAGGTTACGCAGTATTTT. Protein: CATSREVTQYF.

This chain connects TRBV10-3 to TRBJ1-1; possibly TRBD1 for D (6 bases). The germline V gene has CDR1 ENHRY and CDR2 SYGVKD. The V end was cut by 6 bases, the J end by 0 bases, with 8 bases between. The CDR3 has 13 residues. CDR3 sequence (DNA): TGTGCCATCAGCCGGACAGTGAACACTGAAGCTTTCTTT. Translated, it gives CAISRTVNTEAFF.

This clonotype was picked up many times. The chain couples TRBV6-2 or TRBV6-3 to TRBJ2-3; D call uncertain. Trimming took off 6 bases at V and 2 bases at J, with 6 bases between the two ends. CDR1 is MNHEY and CDR2 is SVGEGT in the germline V gene. The CDR3 length is 12 residues. CDR3 residues: CASSDATDTQYF. Here the CDR3 DNA reads TGTGCCAGCAGCGATGCCACAGATACGCAGTATTTT.

This clonotype appeared many times. The chain carries TRBV5-1 and TRBJ2-3; possible D gene TRBD2, 6 bases. Deletions cut 3 bases from V and 1 base from J, with 15 bases between. Germline-derived CDR1 and CDR2 are SGHRS and YFSETQ. This CDR3 is 16 amino acids long. The CDR3 nucleotides are TGCGCCAGCAGCTGGATGCGGGGAGAAGGCACAGATACGCAGTATTTT. It specifies CASSWMRGEGTDTQYF.

There are many counts of this clonotype. For the CDR3, the DNA is TGCGCCAGCACCCCGGAGGGGCATATCGATGAGCAGTTCTTC. Amino acids: CASTPEGHIDEQFF. This sequence joins TRBV5-1 and TRBJ2-1; possible D gene TRBD2, 6 bases. V lost 6 bases and J 8 bases, leaving 18 bases between the germline ends. CDR3 size: 14 residues. The V gene's germline CDR1 is SGHRS and CDR2 YFSETQ.

This clonotype was seen a single time. The rearrangement joins TRBV27 to TRBJ2-5; D ambiguous. The germline CDR1 and CDR2 sequences are MNHEY and SMNVEV (reference sequence). This CDR3 region has 14 residues. Trimming shortened V by 2 bases and J by 1 base, and 8 bases separated the two germline ends. CDR3 region: CASSLRVGQETQYF. The CDR3 DNA reads TGTGCCAGCAGTTTAAGGGTGGGCCAAGAGACCCAGTACTTC.

This clonotype was detected a few times. The genes are TRBV20-1 and TRBJ2-5, with a tentative D call TRBD1 (5 bases). Germline values: CDR1 DFQATT, CDR2 SNEGSKA (reference sequence). CDR3 length: 14 residues. V gave up 6 bases and J gave up 7 bases, with 21 bases separating them. The DNA of the CDR3 is TGCAGTGCCTACCCCGGACAAGCCCTCGGGACCCAGTACTTC. The encoded protein is CSAYPGQALGTQYF.

This clonotype was picked up many times. The V call is TRBV3-1, the J call TRBJ1-2, with TRBD1 matching 7 bases. This CDR3 has 13 amino acids. In germline, CDR1 is LGHDT, CDR2 YNNKEL (reference sequence). Germline trimming cut 0 bases from V and 8 bases from J; bases unmatched to any gene: 3. CDR3 DNA sequence: TGTGCCAGCAGCCAAGAGACAGGGCGAGGCTACACCTTC. Translation: CASSQETGRGYTF.

In this sample, this clonotype turned up many times. The chain uses TRBV4-1 and TRBJ2-5; 11 nucleotides match TRBD1. The germline V gene has CDR1 MGHRA and CDR2 YSYEKL. J gave up 7 bases and V 4 bases, and 8 bases lay outside the gene matches. This CDR3 has 15 amino acids. Here the CDR3 reads CASSPHTGQGGTQYF. CDR3 in DNA: TGCGCCAGCAGCCCACACACGGGACAGGGGGGGACCCAGTACTTC.

In its sample, this clonotype was seen a few times. The rearrangement links TRBV20-1 to TRBJ2-3; 9 positions match TRBD2. After removal of 5 bases from V and 3 bases from J, the junction contained 12 bases not matched to a gene. The CDR3 has 16 residues. The V gene's germline CDR1 is DFQATT and CDR2 SNEGSKA (reference sequence). CDR3: CSASPTSGAGTDTQYF. Written as DNA, the CDR3 is TGCAGTGCTTCCCCGACTAGCGGTGCTGGGACAGATACGCAGTATTTT.

This clonotype has at least ten counts. The rearrangement joins TRBV5-6 to TRBJ2-2, with 11 bases fitting TRBD1. V trimming: 4 bases; J trimming: 4 bases; junction bases outside the gene matches: 3. The germline gives CDR1 SGHDT, CDR2 YYEEEE. The CDR3 is made up of 15 amino acids. The CDR3 bases are TGTGCCAGCAGCACCGGACAGGGGGCCACCGGGGAGCTGTTTTTT. It yields the protein CASSTGQGATGELFF. The entire variable domain, with the rest obtained from reference TRBV5-6 and TRBJ2-2, is as follows: DAGVTQSPTHLIKTRGQQVTLRCSPKSGHDTVSWYQQALGQGPQFIFQYYEEEERQRGNFPDRFSGHQFPNYSSELNVNALLLGDSALYLCASSTGQGATGELFFGEGSRLTVL.

This clonotype was picked up a small number of times. The chain recombines TRBV6-1 with TRBJ2-5; D possibly corresponds to TRBD2 (6 bases). CDR1 and CDR2 (germline): MNHNS, SASEGT. V was cut by 7 bases and J by 5 bases, with 17 bases left in between. The CDR3 extends over 14 amino acids. The CDR3, as DNA: TGTGCCAGCACCCCGGACAACGGAGGGGAGACCCAGTACTTC. It encodes CASTPDNGGETQYF.

Ten or more counts support this clonotype. The chain combines TRBV29-1 with TRBJ2-6; D might be TRBD1 (5 bases). The CDR3 extends over 13 amino acids. V was clipped by 4 bases and J by 1 base, with 5 bases between them. The V gene's germline CDR1 is SQVTM and CDR2 ANQGSEA. The CDR3 region has the DNA TGCAGCGTTGGGACATCTGGGGCCAACGTCCTGACTTTC. This translates into CSVGTSGANVLTF.

The chain joins TRBV30 to TRBJ2-1, with D perhaps matching TRBD2 (6 bases). Germline CDR1 GTSNPN, CDR2 SVGIG (reference sequence). Trimming pared 4 bases from V and 13 bases from J, leaving 23 bases between. There are 14 residues in the CDR3. The CDR3 region has the DNA TGTGCCTGGACCACGGGACTGGCTACCGGGGGACAGTTCTTC. It specifies CAWTTGLATGGQFF. Combining the CDR3 with reference TRBV30 and TRBJ2-1 gives the whole variable domain SQTIHQWPATLVQPVGSPLSLECTVEGTSNPNLYWYRQAAGRGLQLLFYSVGIGQISSEVPQNLSASRPQDRQFILSSKKLLLSDSGFYLCAWTTGLATGGQFFGPGTRLTVL.

This clonotype has at least ten counts. The gene calls are TRBV11-2 and TRBJ2-5, with 9 bases matching TRBD2. The length of the CDR3 is 14 residues. V lost 5 bases to trimming and J lost 4 bases; unmatched junction nucleotides: 5. Germline V gene lookup returns CDR1 SGHAT and CDR2 FQNNGV. CDR3 region: CASSRTSVGETQYF. The CDR3 DNA reads TGTGCCAGCAGCCGGACTAGCGTTGGAGAGACCCAGTACTTC.

A single count supports this clonotype. The chain recombines TRBV12-3 or TRBV12-4 with TRBJ1-3, with D perhaps matching TRBD1 (5 bases). Trimming took off 3 bases at V and 3 bases at J, with 9 bases between the two ends. This CDR3 has 14 amino acids. The CDR3 DNA reads as TGTGCCAGCAGTTTTACCGGGGGTGGAAACACCATATATTTT. Its protein product is CASSFTGGGNTIYF.

This clonotype was counted at least ten times. V usage is TRBV6-5 and J usage is TRBJ2-1, with D perhaps matching TRBD2 (6 bases). Deletions cut 2 bases from V and 1 base from J, with 15 bases between. Germline assignment: CDR1 MNHEY and CDR2 SVGAGI. There are 17 residues in the CDR3. CDR3: CASSYPLRRVSYNEQFF. The CDR3 nucleotides are TGTGCCAGCAGTTACCCCTTGAGGAGGGTTTCCTACAATGAGCAGTTCTTC.

This clonotype was detected ten times or more. V and J are TRBV6-1 and TRBJ2-1; no definite D call. There are 16 residues in the CDR3. With 7 bases removed from V and 8 bases from J, the gap between germline ends came to 24 bases. Germline CDR1 and CDR2: MNHNS and SASEGT. The CDR3: CASTPRDRQSVHEQFF. The CDR3, as DNA: TGTGCCAGCACCCCTAGGGATCGTCAAAGTGTCCATGAGCAGTTCTTC.

In its sample, this clonotype was seen a few times. The chain has TRBV6-5 and TRBJ2-1; D uncertain. This CDR3 spans 14 amino acids. The V and J ends lost 4 bases and 9 bases respectively, with 16 bases between them. Germline CDR1 is MNHEY and CDR2 is SVGAGI. CDR3 in DNA: TGTGCCAGCAGTTTCCGGGTTCCACGCGGTGAGCAGTTCTTC. Translation gives CASSFRVPRGEQFF.